This T cell receptor (beta chain) is from a study of blood T cell repertoires in COVID-19. Study-wide background: Material from acute and convalescent COVID-19 was sourced from the United States, Italy and Spain.

In the source study's methods: Amplified reference gene primers provided the basis for estimating nucleated cell counts. Here immunoSEQ multiplex PCR was the method, and the copy in TCRdb shows in-frame clones only, minus some. Clone size and the V and J calls come from that table; the DNA yielded D and trimming. This table has some 120,000 clones, approximately 88% appearing once. The V end lost 7 bases, the J end lost 2 bases, and 11 bases lay between the germline ends. Germline CDR1 LNHDA, CDR2 SQIVND (reference sequence). This CDR3 spans 13 amino acids. This chain links TRBV19 with TRBJ1-2; D is possibly TRBD1 (5 bases). This clonotype was sampled from a woman aged 70-85 years with acute or convalescent COVID-19. The specimen sequenced was peripheral blood. DNA for the CDR3: TGTGCCAGTACCAGGGCAGTCAACTATGGCTACACCTTC. Amino acids: CASTRAVNYGYTF. The entire variable domain, with the rest obtained from reference TRBV19 and TRBJ1-2, is as follows: DGGITQSPKYLFRKEGQNVTLSCEQNLNHDAMYWYRQDPGQGLRLIYYSQIVNDFQKGDIAEGYSVSREKKESFPLTVTSAQKNPTAFYLCASTRAVNYGYTFGSGTRLTVV.